Included here is one T cell receptor beta chain sequence, with context. Germline V gives CDR1 DFQATT, CDR2 SNEGSKA (reference sequence). V lost 2 bases and J 2 bases, leaving 7 bases between the germline ends. The CDR3 totals 12 residues. This entry belongs to a study of response to subunit inactivated influenza vaccine. TCRdb independently ran MiXCR on the RT-PCR reads; one entry per CDR3 protein. The data hold around 530,000 distinct CDR3 sequences, with approximately 15% observed a single time. The chain joins TRBV20-1 to TRBJ2-7; D is ambiguous. The source was CD4+ T cells sorted from PBMCs, collected roughly 24 months after vaccination. This sequence was found in a man in his fifties or sixties who received an inactivated influenza vaccine. CDR3 residues: CSARPRTYEQYF. The CDR3 coding sequence is TGCAGTGCTAGACCCAGGACCTACGAGCAGTACTTC.